This entry is about one T cell receptor (beta chain). Its specificity is not known. The second PCR ran about 6 to 12 cycles with a sample-barcoded 5' primer and J-beta primers. Each TCR beta cDNA got a 12-nucleotide random molecular identifier. TCRdb independently ran MiXCR on the 5' RACE reads; one entry per CDR3 protein. The sample includes about 970,000 distinct CDR3 sequences, roughly 47% of them seen just once. This sample was taken from a study of blood T cells in healthy people across ages. Study results and limitations: The fall in TCR beta diversity per million T cells was roughly linear with age.

Sequencing was done on a sample of blood. This clonotype was obtained from a woman aged 55-69 years in good health.

The CDR3 DNA is TGTGCCAGCAGCATCTGGACTAGAGGGCCCACAGATACGCAGTATTTT. This translates into CASSIWTRGPTDTQYF. The V gene is TRBV5-5, the J gene TRBJ2-3, with 7 positions matching TRBD2. V lost 4 bases to trimming and J lost 2 bases; unmatched junction nucleotides: 10. The CDR3 spans 16 residues. Germline assignment: CDR1 SGHKS and CDR2 YYEKEE (reference sequence).